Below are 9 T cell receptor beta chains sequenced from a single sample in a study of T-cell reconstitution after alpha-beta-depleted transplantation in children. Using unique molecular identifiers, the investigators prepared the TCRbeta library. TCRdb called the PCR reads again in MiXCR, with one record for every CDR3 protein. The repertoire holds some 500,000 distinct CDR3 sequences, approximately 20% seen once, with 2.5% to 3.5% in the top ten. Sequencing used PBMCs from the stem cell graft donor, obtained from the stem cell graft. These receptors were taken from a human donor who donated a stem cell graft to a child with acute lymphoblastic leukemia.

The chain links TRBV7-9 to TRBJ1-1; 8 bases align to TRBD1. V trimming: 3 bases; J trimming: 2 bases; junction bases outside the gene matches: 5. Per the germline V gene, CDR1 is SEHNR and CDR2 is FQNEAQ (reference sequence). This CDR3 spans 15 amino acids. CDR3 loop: CASSFTGQGNTEAFF. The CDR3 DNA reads TGTGCCAGCAGCTTTACCGGACAGGGCAACACTGAAGCTTTCTTT.

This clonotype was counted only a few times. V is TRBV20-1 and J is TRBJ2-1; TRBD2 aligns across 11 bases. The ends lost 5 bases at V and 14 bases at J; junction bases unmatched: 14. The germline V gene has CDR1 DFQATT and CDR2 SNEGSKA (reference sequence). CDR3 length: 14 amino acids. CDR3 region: CSAPFPLAGEPEFF. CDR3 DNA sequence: TGCAGTGCTCCTTTTCCACTAGCGGGAGAGCCGGAGTTCTTC.

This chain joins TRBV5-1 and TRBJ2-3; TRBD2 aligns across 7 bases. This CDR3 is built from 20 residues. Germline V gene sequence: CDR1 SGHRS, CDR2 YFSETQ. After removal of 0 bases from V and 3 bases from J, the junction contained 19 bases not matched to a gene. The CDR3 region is CASSLALWEGRTLPTDTQYF. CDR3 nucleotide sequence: TGCGCCAGCAGCTTGGCCTTGTGGGAGGGCCGTACATTGCCTACAGATACGCAGTATTTT.

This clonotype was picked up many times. CDR3 in DNA: TGTGCCAGCAGCCCTAGCGGGAGCTACGAGCAGTACTTC. Amino acid sequence: CASSPSGSYEQYF. The genes are TRBV7-9 and TRBJ2-7; 10 nucleotides agree with TRBD2. With V trimmed by 5 bases and J by 3 bases, 1 base remained unmatched. CDR3 length: 13 amino acids. Germline V gene sequence: CDR1 SEHNR, CDR2 FQNEAQ (reference sequence).

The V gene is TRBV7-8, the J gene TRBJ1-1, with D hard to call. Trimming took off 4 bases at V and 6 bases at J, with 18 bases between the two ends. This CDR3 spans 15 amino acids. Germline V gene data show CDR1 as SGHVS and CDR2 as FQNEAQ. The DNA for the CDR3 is TGTGCCAGCAGCTCGATGGTCTCGGGGTTAGCTGAAGCTTTCTTT. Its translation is CASSSMVSGLAEAFF.

CDR3: CASSLLPENTEAFF. In nucleotides, the CDR3 is TGCGCCAGCAGCTTGTTACCCGAGAACACTGAAGCTTTCTTT. This chain joins TRBV5-1 and TRBJ1-1, with D unclear. CDR1 SGHRS and CDR2 YFSETQ come from the germline V gene. This CDR3 comprises 14 residues. Between the trimmed V and J ends, which lost 1 base and 1 base, there was a span of 8 bases.

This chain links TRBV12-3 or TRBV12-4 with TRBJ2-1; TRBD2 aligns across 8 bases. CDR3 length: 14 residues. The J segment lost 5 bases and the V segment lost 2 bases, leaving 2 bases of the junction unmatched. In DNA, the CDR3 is TGTGCCAGCAGTTTAACTAGCGGCCACAATGAGCAGTTCTTC. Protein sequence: CASSLTSGHNEQFF.

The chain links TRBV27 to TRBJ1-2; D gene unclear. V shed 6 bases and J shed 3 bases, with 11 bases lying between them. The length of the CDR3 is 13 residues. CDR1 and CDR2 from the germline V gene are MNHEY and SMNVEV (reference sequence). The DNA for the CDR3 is TGTGCCAGCAGATTTACAGAAGACTATGGCTACACCTTC. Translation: CASRFTEDYGYTF.

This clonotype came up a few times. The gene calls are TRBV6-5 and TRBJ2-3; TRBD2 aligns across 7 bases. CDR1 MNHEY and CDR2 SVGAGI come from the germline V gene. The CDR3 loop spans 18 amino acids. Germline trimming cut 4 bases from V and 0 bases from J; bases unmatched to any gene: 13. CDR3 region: CASSSEFRSGASTDTQYF. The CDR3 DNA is TGTGCCAGCAGTTCTGAATTTAGGAGCGGGGCTAGCACAGATACGCAGTATTTT.